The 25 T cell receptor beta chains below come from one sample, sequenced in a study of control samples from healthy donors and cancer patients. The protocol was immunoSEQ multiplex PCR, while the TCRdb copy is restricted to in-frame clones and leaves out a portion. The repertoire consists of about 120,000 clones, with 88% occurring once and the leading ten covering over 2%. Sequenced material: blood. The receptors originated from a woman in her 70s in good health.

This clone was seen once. The CDR3 reads CASSPLGQAGFQETQYF. The CDR3, as DNA: TGTGCCAGCTCACCACTGGGTCAAGCGGGGTTTCAGGAGACCCAGTACTTC. The chain joins TRBV18 to TRBJ2-5, with 7 nucleotides matching TRBD2. CDR3 length: 17 amino acids. Germline assignment: CDR1 KGHSH and CDR2 LQKENI. V shed 1 base, J shed 5 bases, and the junction held 13 bases outside the gene matches.

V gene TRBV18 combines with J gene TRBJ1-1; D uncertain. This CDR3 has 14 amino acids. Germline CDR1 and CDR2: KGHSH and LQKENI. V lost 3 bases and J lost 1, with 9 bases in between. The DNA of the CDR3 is TGTGCCAGCTCACCCGAGACTAGGAACACTGAAGCTTTCTTT. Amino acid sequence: CASSPETRNTEAFF. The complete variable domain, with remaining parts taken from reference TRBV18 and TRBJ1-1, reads NAGVMQNPRHLVRRRGQEARLRCSPMKGHSHVYWYRQLPEEGLKFMVYLQKENIIDESGMPKERFSAEFPKEGPSILRIQQVVRGDSAAYFCASSPETRNTEAFFGQGTRLTVV.

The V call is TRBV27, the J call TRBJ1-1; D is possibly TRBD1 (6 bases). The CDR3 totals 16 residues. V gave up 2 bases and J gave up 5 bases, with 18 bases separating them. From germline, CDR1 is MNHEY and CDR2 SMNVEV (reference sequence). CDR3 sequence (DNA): TGTGCCAGCAGTTTAAAGATCTCGGGGGCGTGGACTGAAGCTTTCTTT. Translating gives CASSLKISGAWTEAFF.

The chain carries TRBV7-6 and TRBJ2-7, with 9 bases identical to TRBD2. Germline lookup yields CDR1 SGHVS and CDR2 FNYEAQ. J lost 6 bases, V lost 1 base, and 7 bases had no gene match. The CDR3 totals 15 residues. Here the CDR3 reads CASSLGWASGAEQYF. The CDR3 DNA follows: TGTGCCAGCAGCTTAGGATGGGCTAGCGGGGCCGAGCAGTACTTC.

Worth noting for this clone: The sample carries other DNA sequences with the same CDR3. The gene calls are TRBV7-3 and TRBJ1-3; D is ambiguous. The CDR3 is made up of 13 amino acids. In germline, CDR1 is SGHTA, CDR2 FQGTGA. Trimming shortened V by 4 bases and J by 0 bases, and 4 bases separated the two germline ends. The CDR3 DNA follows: TGTGCCAGCAGCTCTGGCTCTGGAAACACCATATATTTT. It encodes CASSSGSGNTIYF. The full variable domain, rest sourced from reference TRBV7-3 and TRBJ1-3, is GAGVSQTPSNKVTEKGKYVELRCDPISGHTALYWYRQSLGQGPEFLIYFQGTGAADDSGLPNDRFFAVRPEGSVSTLKIQRTERGDSAVYLCASSSGSGNTIYFGEGSWLTVV.

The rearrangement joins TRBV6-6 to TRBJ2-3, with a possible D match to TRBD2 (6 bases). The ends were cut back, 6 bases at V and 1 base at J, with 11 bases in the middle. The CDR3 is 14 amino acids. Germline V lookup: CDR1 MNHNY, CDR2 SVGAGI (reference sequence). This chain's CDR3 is CASSWDFRTDTQYF. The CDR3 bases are TGTGCCAGCAGCTGGGACTTCCGCACAGATACGCAGTATTTT.

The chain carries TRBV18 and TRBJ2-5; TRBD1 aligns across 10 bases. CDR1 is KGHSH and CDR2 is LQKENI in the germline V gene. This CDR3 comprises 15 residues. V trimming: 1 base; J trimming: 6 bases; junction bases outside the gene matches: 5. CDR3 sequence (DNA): TGTGCCAGCTCACCACGGGACAGGGGTCCTCAGACCCAGTACTTC. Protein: CASSPRDRGPQTQYF.

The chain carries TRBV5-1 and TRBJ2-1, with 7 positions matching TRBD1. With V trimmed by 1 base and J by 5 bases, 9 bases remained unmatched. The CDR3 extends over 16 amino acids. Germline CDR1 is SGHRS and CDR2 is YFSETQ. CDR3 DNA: TGCGCCAGCAGCTTGAAGGAGGTGACAGGGAACAATGAGCAGTTCTTC. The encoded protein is CASSLKEVTGNNEQFF.

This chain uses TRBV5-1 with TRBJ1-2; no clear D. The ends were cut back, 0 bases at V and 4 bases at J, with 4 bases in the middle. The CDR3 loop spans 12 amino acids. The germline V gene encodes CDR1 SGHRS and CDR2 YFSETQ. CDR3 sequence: CASSLDSYGYTF. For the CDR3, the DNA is TGCGCCAGCAGCTTGGATAGCTATGGCTACACCTTC.

DNA for the CDR3: TGTGCCAGCAGCAGACAGGGAGACTACGAGCAGTACTTC. Amino acids: CASSRQGDYEQYF. V usage is TRBV3-1 (or the pseudogene TRBV3-2) and J usage is TRBJ2-7; 7 nucleotides agree with TRBD1. J lost 3 bases, V lost 5 bases, and 4 bases had no gene match. The CDR3 is 13 residues long. CDR1 and CDR2 (germline): LGHDT, YNNKEL (reference sequence).

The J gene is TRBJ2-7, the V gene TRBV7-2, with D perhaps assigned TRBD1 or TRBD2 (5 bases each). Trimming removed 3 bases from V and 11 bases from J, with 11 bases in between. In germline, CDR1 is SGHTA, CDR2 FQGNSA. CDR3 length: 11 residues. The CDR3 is CASSFGTKEYF. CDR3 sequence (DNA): TGTGCCAGCAGCTTCGGGACCAAGGAGTACTTC.

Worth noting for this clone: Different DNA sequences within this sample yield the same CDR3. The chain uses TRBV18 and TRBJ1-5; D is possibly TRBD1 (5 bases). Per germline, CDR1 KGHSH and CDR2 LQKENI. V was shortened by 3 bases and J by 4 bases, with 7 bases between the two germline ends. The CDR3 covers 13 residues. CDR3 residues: CASSPDSNQPQHF. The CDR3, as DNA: TGTGCCAGCTCACCCGACAGTAATCAGCCCCAGCATTTT.

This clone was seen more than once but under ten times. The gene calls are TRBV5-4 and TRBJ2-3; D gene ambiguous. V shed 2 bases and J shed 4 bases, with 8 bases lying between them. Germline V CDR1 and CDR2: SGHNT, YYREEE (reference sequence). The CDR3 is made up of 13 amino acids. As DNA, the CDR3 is TGTGCCAGCAGCTTAGAGACTGCAGATACGCAGTATTTT. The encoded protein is CASSLETADTQYF.

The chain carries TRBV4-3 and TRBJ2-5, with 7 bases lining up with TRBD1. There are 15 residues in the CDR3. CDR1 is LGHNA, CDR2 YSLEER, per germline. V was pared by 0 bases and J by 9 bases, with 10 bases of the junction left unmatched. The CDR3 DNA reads TGCGCCAGCAGCCAAGATAACGTGCAGGGGGTGGCCCAGTACTTC. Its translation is CASSQDNVQGVAQYF.

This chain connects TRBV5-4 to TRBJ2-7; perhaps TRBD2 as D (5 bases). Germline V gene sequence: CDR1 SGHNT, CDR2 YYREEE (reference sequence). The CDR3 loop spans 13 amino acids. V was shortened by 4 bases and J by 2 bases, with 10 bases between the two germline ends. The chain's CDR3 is CASSPGNAYEQYF. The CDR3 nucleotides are TGTGCCAGCAGCCCCGGGAACGCCTACGAGCAGTACTTC.

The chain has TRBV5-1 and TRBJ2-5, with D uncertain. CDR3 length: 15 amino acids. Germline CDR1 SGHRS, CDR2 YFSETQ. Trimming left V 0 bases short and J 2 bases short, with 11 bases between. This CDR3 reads CASSLEIRFQETQYF. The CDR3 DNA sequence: TGCGCCAGCAGCTTGGAGATCAGATTTCAAGAGACCCAGTACTTC.

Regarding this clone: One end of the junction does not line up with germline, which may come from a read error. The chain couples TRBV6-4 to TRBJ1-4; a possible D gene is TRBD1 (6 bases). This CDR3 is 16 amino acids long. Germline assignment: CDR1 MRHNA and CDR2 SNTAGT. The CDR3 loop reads CPTKRGREATNEKLIF. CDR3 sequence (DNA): TGTCCCACTAAAAGGGGGAGGGAAGCAACTAATGAAAAACTGATTTTT.

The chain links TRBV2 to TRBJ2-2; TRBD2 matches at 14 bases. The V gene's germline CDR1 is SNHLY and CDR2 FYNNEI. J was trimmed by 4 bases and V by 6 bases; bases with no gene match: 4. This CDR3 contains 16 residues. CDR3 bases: TGTGCCAGCAGGGCTGGACTAGCGGGGGGCACCGGGGAGCTGTTTTTT. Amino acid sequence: CASRAGLAGGTGELFF.

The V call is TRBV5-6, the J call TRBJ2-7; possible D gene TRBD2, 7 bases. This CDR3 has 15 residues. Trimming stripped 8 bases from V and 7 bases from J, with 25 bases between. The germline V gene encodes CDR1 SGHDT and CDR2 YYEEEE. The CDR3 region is CASPRSGRGDGEQYF. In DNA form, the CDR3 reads TGTGCCAGTCCTAGATCTGGGAGGGGGGATGGAGAGCAGTACTTC. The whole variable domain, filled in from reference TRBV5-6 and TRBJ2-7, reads DAGVTQSPTHLIKTRGQQVTLRCSPKSGHDTVSWYQQALGQGPQFIFQYYEEEERQRGNFPDRFSGHQFPNYSSELNVNALLLGDSALYLCASPRSGRGDGEQYFGPGTRLTVT.

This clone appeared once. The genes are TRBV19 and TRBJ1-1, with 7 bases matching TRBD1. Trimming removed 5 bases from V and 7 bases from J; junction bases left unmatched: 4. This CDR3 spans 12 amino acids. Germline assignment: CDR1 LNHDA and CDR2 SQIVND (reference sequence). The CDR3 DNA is TGTGCCAGTAGTCCGCGGACAGGTGAAGCTTTCTTT. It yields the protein CASSPRTGEAFF.

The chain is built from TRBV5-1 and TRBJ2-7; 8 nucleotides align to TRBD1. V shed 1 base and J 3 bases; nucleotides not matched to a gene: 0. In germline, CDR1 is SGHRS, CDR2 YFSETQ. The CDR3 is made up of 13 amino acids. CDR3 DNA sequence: TGCGCCAGCAGCTTGACAGGGGGCTACGAGCAGTACTTC. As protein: CASSLTGGYEQYF.

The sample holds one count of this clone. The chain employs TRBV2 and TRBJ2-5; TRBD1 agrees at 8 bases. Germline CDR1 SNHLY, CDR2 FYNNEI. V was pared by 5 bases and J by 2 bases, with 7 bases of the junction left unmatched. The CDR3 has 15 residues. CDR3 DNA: TGTGCCAGCAGTCCAGGGGGCGCGGGACAAGAGACCCAGTACTTC. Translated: CASSPGGAGQETQYF.

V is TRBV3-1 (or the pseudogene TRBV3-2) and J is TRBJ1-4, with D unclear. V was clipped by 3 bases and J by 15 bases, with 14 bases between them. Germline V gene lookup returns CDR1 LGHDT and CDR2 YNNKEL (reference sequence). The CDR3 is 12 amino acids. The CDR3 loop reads CASSHPEEGVFF. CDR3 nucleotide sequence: TGTGCCAGCAGCCACCCCGAGGAGGGAGTGTTTTTT.

Here the CDR3 reads CASSGDEESYEQYF. The CDR3 DNA is TGTGCCAGTAGTGGGGATGAGGAGTCCTACGAGCAGTACTTC. The V and J genes are TRBV19 and TRBJ2-7; D is unclear. Germline CDR1 LNHDA, CDR2 SQIVND (reference sequence). The CDR3 runs to 14 residues. Trimming took 5 bases from V and 1 from J, leaving 12 bases between them.

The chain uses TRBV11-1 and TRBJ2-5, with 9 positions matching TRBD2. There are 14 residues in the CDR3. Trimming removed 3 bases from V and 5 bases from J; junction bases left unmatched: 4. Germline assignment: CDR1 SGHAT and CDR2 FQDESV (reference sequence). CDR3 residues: CASSLGRGGETQYF. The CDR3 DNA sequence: TGTGCCAGCAGCTTGGGGCGGGGGGGCGAGACCCAGTACTTC.